The TCR beta chain described here comes from a study of blood T cell repertoires in COVID-19. On the study more broadly: Sites across the United States, Italy and Spain contributed samples from acute and convalescent COVID-19.

Produced via immunoSEQ multiplex PCR; TCRdb's table is partial and in-frame only. The sample lists a few hundred thousand clones, over 75% occurring once. V was cut by 0 bases and J by 4 bases, with 16 bases left in between. There are 17 residues in the CDR3. Germline values: CDR1 LGHDT, CDR2 YNNKEL (reference sequence). Across about two dozen US areas, participants ranged in age from 18 to 89 years. In assigning cohorts, the study relied on participant-reported clinical history. The chain carries TRBV3-1 (or the pseudogene TRBV3-2) and TRBJ2-1; a possible D gene is TRBD2 (6 bases). The TCR comes from a man aged 18 to 29 who had recovered from COVID-19. Sequenced material: PBMCs or T cells enriched from blood (not recorded which). The CDR3 is CASSQDMTGTSYNEQFF. CDR3 bases: TGTGCCAGCAGCCAAGATATGACCGGGACTTCTTACAATGAGCAGTTCTTC.